The rows below give T cell receptor beta chains drawn from one sample of a study of T-cell reconstitution after alpha-beta-depleted transplantation in children. TCRdb used MiXCR to reprocess the PCR reads, holding one entry per CDR3 protein. The sample carries 200,000 or so distinct CDR3 sequences, roughly 6.3% recorded once. Sequences were derived from PBMCs, sampled before TCRalphabeta/CD19-depleted stem cell transplant. The receptors originated from a girl less than two years old with combined immunodeficiency, due to receive a stem cell transplant. Each CDR3 is given with its conserved first and last residue. A D gene is named only where the DNA matches it firmly. Not every row has a clone size; where given, it reads once, few, many or a size class.

TRBV7-8	TRBD2	many	TRBJ2-5	TGTGCCAGCAGCTTTAGCGCTAGCGGGGGACAGGAAGAGACCCAGTACTTC	CASSFSASGGQEETQYF
TRBV11-2	.	.	TRBJ2-1	TGTGCCAGCAGCTTAACTCCACAGGGAGGTGGGAGAAATGAGCAGTTCTTC	CASSLTPQGGGRNEQFF
TRBV5-8	.	many	TRBJ2-2	TGTGCCAGCAGCTTTTCGGCGAACACCGGGGAGCTGTTTTTT	CASSFSANTGELFF
TRBV9	.	many	TRBJ1-1	TGTGCCAGCAGCGTAGCGGCGCAAGGGACTGAAGCTTTCTTT	CASSVAAQGTEAFF
TRBV28	.	many	TRBJ2-7	TGTGCCATCAACGCGGACATGGGGGGCGCCGTGTACGAGCAGTACTTC	CAINADMGGAVYEQYF
TRBV24-1	.	many	TRBJ2-6	TGTGCCACCAGTGGCCCCGACAGTGTCTACTCTGGGGCCAACGTCCTGACTTTC	CATSGPDSVYSGANVLTF
TRBV3-1	.	many	TRBJ2-5	TGTGCCAGCAGCCAAGAGTGGCTTTCTAGCCTAGAGACCCAGTACTTC	CASSQEWLSSLETQYF
TRBV5-1	.	.	TRBJ2-3	TGCGCCACGAGTAGCGGCACAGATACGCAGTATTTT	CATSSGTDTQYF
TRBV7-3	TRBD2	once	TRBJ2-1	TGTGCCAGCAGCTTAGCCGGGACTACCCCCTACAATGAGCAGTTCTTC	CASSLAGTTPYNEQFF
TRBV3-1	.	.	TRBJ2-3	TGTGCCACCTGCCAAGGCCCTTTCGGGCTTAGCACAGATACGCAGTATTTT	CATCQGPFGLSTDTQYF
TRBV10-3	.	many	TRBJ2-5	TGTGCCATCAGTGACCCGGGACGGAAAGAGACCCAGTACTTC	CAISDPGRKETQYF
TRBV27	TRBD2	many	TRBJ2-1	TGTGCCAGCAGTTTAATAGCGGGGGGAAGTCACATCTACAATGAGCAGTTCTTC	CASSLIAGGSHIYNEQFF
TRBV29-1	.	many	TRBJ2-7	TGCAGCGTTGTGGGGAGTACCTACGAGCAGTACTTC	CSVVGSTYEQYF
TRBV20-1	.	few	TRBJ2-3	TGCAGCCAAGGGAGAGCGGTTAGCACAGATACGCAGTATTTT	CSQGRAVSTDTQYF
TRBV2	TRBD1	many	TRBJ2-7	TGTGCCGCCGCCGGGACAGGGGAAAACGAGCAGTACTTC	CAAAGTGENEQYF
TRBV21-1	.	many	TRBJ2-2	TGTGCCAGCAGCAAAGTTCATCAGGGAGGCACCGGGGAGCTGTTTTTT	CASSKVHQGGTGELFF
TRBV28	.	many	TRBJ2-1	TGTGCCAGCATGGACGGCATGGGCAATGAGCAGTTCTTC	CASMDGMGNEQFF
TRBV20-1	.	many	TRBJ2-7	TGCAGTGCTAGTTTTTGGCGGGACGAGCAGTACTTC	CSASFWRDEQYF
TRBV7-8	.	.	TRBJ1-3	TGTGCCAGCAGCTTAGACGCCAACTCTGGAAACACCATATATTTT	CASSLDANSGNTIYF
TRBV11-2	TRBD2	.	TRBJ2-3	TGTGCCAGCAGCTTAGAACTAGCGGTCTTGAATGGGGGAGATACGCAGTATTTT	CASSLELAVLNGGDTQYF
TRBV3-1	TRBD1	many	TRBJ1-1	TGTGCCAGCAACAGGGGGAGGAACACTGAAGCTTTCTTT	CASNRGRNTEAFF
TRBV5-1	TRBD1	many	TRBJ2-2	TGCGCCAGCAGCCTAGGGGACAGCCACACCGGGGAGCTGTTTTTT	CASSLGDSHTGELFF
TRBV20-1	.	many	TRBJ1-1	TGCAGTGCTAGACGCCCCAGTTCTGAAGCTTTCTTT	CSARRPSSEAFF
TRBV14	TRBD2	many	TRBJ2-1	TGTGCCAGCAGCCAAGAATATGGACTAGCGGTTGAGCAGTTCTTC	CASSQEYGLAVEQFF
TRBV12-3/TRBV12-4	.	many	TRBJ2-3	TGTGCCAGCAGTTTAGCCCGTTATGGAGATACGCAGTATTTT	CASSLARYGDTQYF
TRBV5-6	TRBD1	few	TRBJ1-3	TGTGCCAGCAGCTCCGGGACAGGGGTCTCTGGAAACACCATATATTTT	CASSSGTGVSGNTIYF
TRBV20-1	.	many	TRBJ2-5	TGCAGTGCTAGAGGCGTCGAGACCCAGTACTTC	CSARGVETQYF
TRBV5-5	TRBD2	many	TRBJ2-3	TGTGCCAGCAGCTCGAGCGGGGAGAGCACAGATACGCAGTATTTT	CASSSSGESTDTQYF
TRBV28	.	many	TRBJ2-1	TGTGCCAGCAGTCAAAACTGGAGCTCCTACAATGAGCAGTTCTTC	CASSQNWSSYNEQFF